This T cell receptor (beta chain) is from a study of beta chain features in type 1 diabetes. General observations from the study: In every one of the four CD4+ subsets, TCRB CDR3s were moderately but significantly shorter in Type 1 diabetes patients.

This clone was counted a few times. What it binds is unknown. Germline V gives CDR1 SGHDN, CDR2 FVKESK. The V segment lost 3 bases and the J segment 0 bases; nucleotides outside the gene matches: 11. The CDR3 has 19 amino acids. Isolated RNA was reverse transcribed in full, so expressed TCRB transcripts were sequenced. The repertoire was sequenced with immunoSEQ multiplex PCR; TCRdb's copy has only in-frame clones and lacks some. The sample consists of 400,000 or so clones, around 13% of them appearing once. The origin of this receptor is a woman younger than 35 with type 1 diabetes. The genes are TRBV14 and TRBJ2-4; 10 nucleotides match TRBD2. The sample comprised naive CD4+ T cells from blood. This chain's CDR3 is CASSQSRASGGLAKNIQYF. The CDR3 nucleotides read TGTGCCAGCAGCCAGTCGAGGGCTAGCGGGGGACTAGCCAAAAACATTCAGTACTTC.